The entry below describes one T cell receptor (beta chain). This sample is part of a study of shared clonotypes between healthy human individuals. The assay was run at deep level. The assay was immunoSEQ multiplex PCR, and TCRdb's table has in-frame clones only and misses some. The sample yields a few million clones, approximately 95% seen once. Sequenced input: naive CD4+ T cells from PBMCs. Subset denoted: CD45RA+ positively selected. This sequence originates from a man aged 18-30 years in good health. Some clones in this sample may be carry-over from other donors' samples.

CDR3: CASSRGTEGTEAFF. CDR3 DNA: TGTGCCAGCAGCCGCGGGACAGAGGGGACTGAAGCTTTCTTT. This rearrangement joins TRBV6-6 to TRBJ1-1, with 7 bases aligning to TRBD1. Germline trimming cut 6 bases from V and 5 bases from J; bases unmatched to any gene: 9. The CDR3 covers 14 residues. CDR1 is MNHNY, CDR2 SVGAGI, per germline (reference sequence).